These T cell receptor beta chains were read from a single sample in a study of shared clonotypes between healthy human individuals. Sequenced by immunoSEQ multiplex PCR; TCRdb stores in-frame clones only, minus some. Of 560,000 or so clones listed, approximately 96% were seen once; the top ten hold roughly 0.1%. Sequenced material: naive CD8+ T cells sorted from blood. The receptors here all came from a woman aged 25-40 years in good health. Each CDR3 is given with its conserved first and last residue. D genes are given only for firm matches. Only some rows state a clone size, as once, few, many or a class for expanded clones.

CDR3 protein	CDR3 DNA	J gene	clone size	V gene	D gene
CASSATSDEQYF	TGTGCCAGCAGCGCCACATCTGACGAGCAGTACTTC	TRBJ2-7	.	TRBV9	.
CASNTGWVDEKLFF	TGTGCCAGCAACACGGGTTGGGTAGATGAAAAACTGTTTTTT	TRBJ1-4	.	TRBV2	.
CASSSAGGQAEQYF	TGCGCCAGCAGCTCAGCCGGCGGACAGGCCGAGCAGTATTTT	TRBJ2-3	.	TRBV5-1	TRBD1
CASSKRQGFNQPQHF	TGCGCCAGCAGCAAAAGACAGGGCTTTAATCAGCCCCAGCATTTT	TRBJ1-5	.	TRBV4-1	TRBD1
CASSEAGGAEAFF	TGTGCCAGCAGTGAAGCTGGGGGGGCTGAAGCTTTCTTT	TRBJ1-1	.	TRBV2	.
CASSWGADGEQFF	TGTGCCAGCAGCTGGGGAGCGGACGGTGAGCAGTTCTTC	TRBJ2-1	.	TRBV5-6	.
CASSSTGTGITEAFF	TGTGCCAGCAGTTCCACCGGGACGGGCATCACTGAAGCTTTCTTT	TRBJ1-1	once	TRBV27	.
CASSLGSSYEQYF	TGTGCCAGCAGCTTAGGCAGTTCCTACGAGCAGTACTTC	TRBJ2-7	.	TRBV5-4	.
CASSPAGLSYEQYF	TGCGCCAGCAGTCCCGCGGGACTTAGCTACGAGCAGTACTTC	TRBJ2-7	.	TRBV10-2	.
CASSSGLAGYEQYF	TGTGCCAGCAGCTCGGGACTAGCGGGCTACGAGCAGTACTTC	TRBJ2-7	.	TRBV9	TRBD2
CASSIRTGILGDRGNEQFF	TGTGCCAGCAGCATACGGACAGGGATTTTGGGAGATAGGGGGAATGAGCAGTTCTTC	TRBJ2-1	.	TRBV11-3	TRBD1
CAVSGGITYEQYF	TGTGCCGTTAGCGGCGGGATCACCTACGAGCAGTACTTC	TRBJ2-7	.	TRBV6-1	.
CASSLRGNTDTQYF	TGTGCCAGCAGTCTAAGGGGAAACACAGATACGCAGTATTTT	TRBJ2-3	.	TRBV27	.
CSVEFGPGQGSPYEQYF	TGCAGCGTTGAATTTGGTCCGGGACAGGGGTCACCCTACGAGCAGTACTTC	TRBJ2-7	.	TRBV29-1	TRBD1
CASRIGGKGYNEQFF	TGTGCCAGCAGGATCGGTGGGAAGGGGTACAATGAGCAGTTCTTC	TRBJ2-1	.	TRBV27	.
CASRNRDSNTDTQYF	TGTGCCAGCAGAAACCGGGACTCCAACACAGATACGCAGTATTTT	TRBJ2-3	.	TRBV9	.
CARSRPLELANQPQHF	TGTGCCAGAAGCAGACCTCTAGAACTCGCCAATCAGCCCCAGCATTTT	TRBJ1-5	once	TRBV5-3	.
CASSPEAYRGADTQYF	TGTGCCAGCAGCCCCGAGGCGTACAGGGGGGCAGATACGCAGTATTTT	TRBJ2-3	.	TRBV5-6	TRBD1
CASSQGANTGELFF	TGCGCCAGCAGCCAAGGGGCGAACACCGGGGAGCTGTTTTTT	TRBJ2-2	.	TRBV4-1	.
CASSPGYQETQYF	TGTGCCAGCAGCCCCGGGTACCAAGAGACCCAGTACTTC	TRBJ2-5	.	TRBV5-6	.
CASSSQTSGGNSYEQYF	TGTGCCAGCAGCTCCCAGACTAGCGGGGGAAACTCCTACGAGCAGTACTTC	TRBJ2-7	.	TRBV7-2	TRBD2
CASSQGYTAVYEQYF	TGCGCCAGCAGCCAAGGATACACAGCCGTCTACGAGCAGTACTTC	TRBJ2-7	.	TRBV4-1	.
CASSKVRGSVGNTIYF	TGTGCCAGCAGCAAAGTGAGGGGAAGTGTTGGGAACACCATATATTTT	TRBJ1-3	.	TRBV21-1	.
CASSSPAGSSLSYEQYF	TGTGCCAGCAGCTCACCCGCAGGAAGCTCCCTCTCCTACGAGCAGTACTTC	TRBJ2-7	.	TRBV11-2	.
CASSWPDRGHQETQYF	TGCGCCAGCAGCTGGCCGGACAGGGGACACCAAGAGACCCAGTACTTC	TRBJ2-5	.	TRBV5-1	TRBD1
CASRLGLAYEQYF	TGTGCCAGCAGACTTGGACTAGCTTACGAGCAGTACTTC	TRBJ2-7	.	TRBV6-5	TRBD2